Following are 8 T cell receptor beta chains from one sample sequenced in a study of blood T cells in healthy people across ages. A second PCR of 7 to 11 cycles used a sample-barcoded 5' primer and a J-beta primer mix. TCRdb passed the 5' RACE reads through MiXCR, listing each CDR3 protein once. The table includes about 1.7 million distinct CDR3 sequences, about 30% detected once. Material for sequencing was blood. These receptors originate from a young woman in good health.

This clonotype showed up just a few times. This CDR3 is CAISEGQRYGYTF. The CDR3 DNA reads as TGTGCCATCAGTGAGGGCCAGCGCTATGGCTACACCTTC. The V call is TRBV10-3, the J call TRBJ1-2; unclear D gene. V lost 2 bases, J lost 4 bases, and 8 bases lay in between. The germline CDR1 and CDR2 sequences are ENHRY and SYGVKD. The CDR3 has 13 residues.

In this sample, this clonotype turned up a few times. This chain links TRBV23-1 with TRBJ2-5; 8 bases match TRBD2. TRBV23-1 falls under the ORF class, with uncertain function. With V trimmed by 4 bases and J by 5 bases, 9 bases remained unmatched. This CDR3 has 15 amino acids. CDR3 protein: CASSRPRAGEETQYF. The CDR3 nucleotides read TGCGCCAGCAGTCGCCCGCGAGCGGGAGAGGAGACCCAGTACTTC.

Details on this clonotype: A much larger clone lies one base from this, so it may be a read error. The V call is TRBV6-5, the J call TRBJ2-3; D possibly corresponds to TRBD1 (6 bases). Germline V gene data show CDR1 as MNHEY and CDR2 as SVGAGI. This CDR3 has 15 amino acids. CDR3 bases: TGTGTCAGCAGAGCTACAGGGCCGAGCACAGATACGCAGTATTTT. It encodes CVSRATGPSTDTQYF.

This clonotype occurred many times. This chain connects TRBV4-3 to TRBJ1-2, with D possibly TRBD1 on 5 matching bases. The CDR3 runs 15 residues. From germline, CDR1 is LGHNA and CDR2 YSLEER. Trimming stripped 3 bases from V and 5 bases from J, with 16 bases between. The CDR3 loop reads CASSQDSGLRYGYTF. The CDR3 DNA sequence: TGCGCCAGCAGCCAGGACTCAGGGTTAAGGTATGGCTACACCTTC.

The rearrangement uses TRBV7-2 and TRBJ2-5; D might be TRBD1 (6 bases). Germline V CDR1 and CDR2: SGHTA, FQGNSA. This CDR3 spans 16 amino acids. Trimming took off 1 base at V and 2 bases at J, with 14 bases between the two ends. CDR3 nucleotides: TGTGCCAGCAGCTTAGGTGGGGGCGGCCGTCAAGAGACCCAGTACTTC. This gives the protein CASSLGGGGRQETQYF. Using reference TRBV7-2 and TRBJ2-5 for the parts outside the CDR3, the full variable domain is GAGVSQSPSNKVTEKGKDVELRCDPISGHTALYWYRQSLGQGLEFLIYFQGNSAPDKSGLPSDRFSAERTGGSVSTLTIQRTQQEDSAVYLCASSLGGGGRQETQYFGPGTRLLVL.

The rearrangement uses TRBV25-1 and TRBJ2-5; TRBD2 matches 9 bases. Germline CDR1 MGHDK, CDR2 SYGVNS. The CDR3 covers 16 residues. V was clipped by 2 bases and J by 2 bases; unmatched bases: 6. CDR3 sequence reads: CASSEQVTSGQETQYF. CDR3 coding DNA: TGTGCCAGCAGTGAACAAGTGACTAGCGGTCAAGAGACCCAGTACTTC.

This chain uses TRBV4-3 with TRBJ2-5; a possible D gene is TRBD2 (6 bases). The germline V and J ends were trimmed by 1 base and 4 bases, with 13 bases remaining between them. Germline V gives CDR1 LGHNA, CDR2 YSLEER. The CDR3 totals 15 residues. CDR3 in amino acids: CASSQGITSPETQYF. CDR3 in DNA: TGCGCCAGCAGCCAAGGGATAACTAGCCCAGAGACCCAGTACTTC.

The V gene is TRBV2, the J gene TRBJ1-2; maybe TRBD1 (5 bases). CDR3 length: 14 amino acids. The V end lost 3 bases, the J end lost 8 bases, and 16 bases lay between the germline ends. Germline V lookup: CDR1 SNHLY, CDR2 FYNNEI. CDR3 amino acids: CASSEIREGQGYTF. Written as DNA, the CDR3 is TGTGCCAGCAGTGAGATCAGGGAGGGTCAGGGCTACACCTTC.